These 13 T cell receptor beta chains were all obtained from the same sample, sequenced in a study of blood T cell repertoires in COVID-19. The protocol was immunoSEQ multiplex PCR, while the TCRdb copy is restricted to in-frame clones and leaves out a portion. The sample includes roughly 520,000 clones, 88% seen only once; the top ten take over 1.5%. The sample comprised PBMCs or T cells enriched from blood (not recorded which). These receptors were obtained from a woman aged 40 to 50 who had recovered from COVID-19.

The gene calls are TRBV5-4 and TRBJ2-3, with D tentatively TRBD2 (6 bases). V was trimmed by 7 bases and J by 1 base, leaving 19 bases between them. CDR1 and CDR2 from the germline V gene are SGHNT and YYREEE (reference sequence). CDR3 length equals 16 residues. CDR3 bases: TGTGCCAGCCGCCCCCCGGGGCCGGGGGGCACAGATACGCAGTATTTT. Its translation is CASRPPGPGGTDTQYF.

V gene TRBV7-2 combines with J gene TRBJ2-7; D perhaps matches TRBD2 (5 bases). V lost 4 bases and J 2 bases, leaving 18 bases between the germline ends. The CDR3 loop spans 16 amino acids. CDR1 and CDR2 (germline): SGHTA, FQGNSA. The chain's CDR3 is CASSSLARATTYEQYF. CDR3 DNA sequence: TGTGCCAGCAGCTCCCTCGCGAGGGCGACGACCTACGAGCAGTACTTC.

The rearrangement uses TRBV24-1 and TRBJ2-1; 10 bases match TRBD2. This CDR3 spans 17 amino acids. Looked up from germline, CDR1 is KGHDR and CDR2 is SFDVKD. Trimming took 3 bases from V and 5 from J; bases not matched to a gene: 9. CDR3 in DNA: TGTGCCACCAGTGATCCTATTGGGACTAGCGTAGACAATGAGCAGTTCTTC. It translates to CATSDPIGTSVDNEQFF.

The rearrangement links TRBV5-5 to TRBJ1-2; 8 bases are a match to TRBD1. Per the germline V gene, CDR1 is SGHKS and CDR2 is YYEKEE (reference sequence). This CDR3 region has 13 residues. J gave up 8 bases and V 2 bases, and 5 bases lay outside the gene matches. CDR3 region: CASSFGRTGGYTF. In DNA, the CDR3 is TGTGCCAGCAGCTTCGGACGGACAGGGGGCTACACCTTC.

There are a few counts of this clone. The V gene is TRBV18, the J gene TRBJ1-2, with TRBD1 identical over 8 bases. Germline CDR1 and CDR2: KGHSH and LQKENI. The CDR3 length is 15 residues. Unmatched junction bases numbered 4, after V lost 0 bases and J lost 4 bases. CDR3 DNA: TGTGCCAGCTCACCACCGGGGGACAGGTCCTATGGCTACACCTTC. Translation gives CASSPPGDRSYGYTF. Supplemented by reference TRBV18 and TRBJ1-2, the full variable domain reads NAGVMQNPRHLVRRRGQEARLRCSPMKGHSHVYWYRQLPEEGLKFMVYLQKENIIDESGMPKERFSAEFPKEGPSILRIQQVVRGDSAAYFCASSPPGDRSYGYTFGSGTRLTVV.

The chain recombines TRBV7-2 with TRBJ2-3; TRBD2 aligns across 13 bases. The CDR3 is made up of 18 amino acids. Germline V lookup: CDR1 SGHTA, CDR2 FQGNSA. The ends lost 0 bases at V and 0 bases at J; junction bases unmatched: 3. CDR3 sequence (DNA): TGTGCCAGCAGCTTAGCGGGACTAGCGGGATTTAGCACAGATACGCAGTATTTT. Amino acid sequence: CASSLAGLAGFSTDTQYF.

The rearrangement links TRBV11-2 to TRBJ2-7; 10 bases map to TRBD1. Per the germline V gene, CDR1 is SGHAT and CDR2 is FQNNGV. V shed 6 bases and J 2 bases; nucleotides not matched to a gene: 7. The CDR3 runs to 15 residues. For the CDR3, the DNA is TGTGCCAGCAGAAAGCCGGGACAGGGGACCTACGAGCAGTACTTC. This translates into CASRKPGQGTYEQYF.

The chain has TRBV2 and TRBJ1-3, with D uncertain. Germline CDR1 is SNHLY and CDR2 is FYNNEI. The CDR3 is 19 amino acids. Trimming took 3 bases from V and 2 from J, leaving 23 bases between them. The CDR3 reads CASSDLTASYGVAGNTIYF. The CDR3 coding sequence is TGTGCCAGCAGTGATCTAACAGCTAGCTATGGTGTCGCTGGAAACACCATATATTTT.

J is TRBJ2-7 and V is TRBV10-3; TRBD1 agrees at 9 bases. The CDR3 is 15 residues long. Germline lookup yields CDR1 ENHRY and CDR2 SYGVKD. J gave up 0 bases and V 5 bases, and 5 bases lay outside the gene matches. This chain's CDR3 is CAISSGQGFSYEQYF. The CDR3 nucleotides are TGTGCCATCAGTTCGGGACAGGGATTCTCCTACGAGCAGTACTTC.

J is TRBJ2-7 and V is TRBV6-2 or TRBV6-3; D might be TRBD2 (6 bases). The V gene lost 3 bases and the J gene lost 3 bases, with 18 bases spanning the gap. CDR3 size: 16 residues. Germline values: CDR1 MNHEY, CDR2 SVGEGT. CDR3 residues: CASSYSIPRRDYEQYF. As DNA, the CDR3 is TGTGCCAGCAGTTATTCGATCCCCCGGCGGGACTACGAGCAGTACTTC.

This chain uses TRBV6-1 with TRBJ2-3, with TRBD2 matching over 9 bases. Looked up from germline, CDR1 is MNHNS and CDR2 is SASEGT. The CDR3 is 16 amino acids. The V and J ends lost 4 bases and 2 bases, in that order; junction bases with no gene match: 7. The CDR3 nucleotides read TGTGCCAGCAGTGTCCCGACTAGCGGAGTCACAGATACGCAGTATTTT. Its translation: CASSVPTSGVTDTQYF.

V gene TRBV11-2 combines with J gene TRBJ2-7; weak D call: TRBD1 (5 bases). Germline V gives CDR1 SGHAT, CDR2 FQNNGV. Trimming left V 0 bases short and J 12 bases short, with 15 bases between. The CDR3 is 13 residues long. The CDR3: CASSLDRGLTGYF. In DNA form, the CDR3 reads TGTGCCAGCAGCTTAGATCGTGGGCTAACAGGGTACTTC.

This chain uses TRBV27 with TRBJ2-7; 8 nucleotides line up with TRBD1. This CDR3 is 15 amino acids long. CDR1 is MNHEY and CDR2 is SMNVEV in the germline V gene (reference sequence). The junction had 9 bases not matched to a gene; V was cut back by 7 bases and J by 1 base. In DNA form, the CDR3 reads TGTGCCAGCATCCGGACAGGGCACGGGTCCTACGAGCAGTACTTC. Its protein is CASIRTGHGSYEQYF.